Given below is one TCR beta chain in context. Antigen specificity is unknown. Using its own MiXCR run on the reads, TCRdb lists one record per CDR3 protein. The sample records about 310,000 distinct CDR3 sequences, 20% to 30% being singletons. V dropped 1 base and J dropped 2 bases, with 9 bases sitting between them. The CDR3 has 15 residues. The record originates from a study of T cell repertoires in cytomegalovirus infection. Background on the study: CMV infection and matching HLA type were both indicated by public TCR beta signatures.

General study results and limits: Carriers of CMV plus the relevant HLA were identified by cumulative public TCR beta family frequency. There were HLA-C-restricted CMV-specific TCR beta clonotypes dominating the ex vivo response.

Material: cultured PBMCs, obtained from culture after CMV antigen stimulation. The TCR originated in a human donor in good health (CMV status not recorded). Some clones in this sample may be carry-over from other donors' samples. The chain uses TRBV12-3 or TRBV12-4 and TRBJ2-1; no firm D call. DNA of the CDR3: TGTGCCAGCAGTTTAGGACCACCAACCTACAATGAGCAGTTCTTC. Translated: CASSLGPPTYNEQFF.